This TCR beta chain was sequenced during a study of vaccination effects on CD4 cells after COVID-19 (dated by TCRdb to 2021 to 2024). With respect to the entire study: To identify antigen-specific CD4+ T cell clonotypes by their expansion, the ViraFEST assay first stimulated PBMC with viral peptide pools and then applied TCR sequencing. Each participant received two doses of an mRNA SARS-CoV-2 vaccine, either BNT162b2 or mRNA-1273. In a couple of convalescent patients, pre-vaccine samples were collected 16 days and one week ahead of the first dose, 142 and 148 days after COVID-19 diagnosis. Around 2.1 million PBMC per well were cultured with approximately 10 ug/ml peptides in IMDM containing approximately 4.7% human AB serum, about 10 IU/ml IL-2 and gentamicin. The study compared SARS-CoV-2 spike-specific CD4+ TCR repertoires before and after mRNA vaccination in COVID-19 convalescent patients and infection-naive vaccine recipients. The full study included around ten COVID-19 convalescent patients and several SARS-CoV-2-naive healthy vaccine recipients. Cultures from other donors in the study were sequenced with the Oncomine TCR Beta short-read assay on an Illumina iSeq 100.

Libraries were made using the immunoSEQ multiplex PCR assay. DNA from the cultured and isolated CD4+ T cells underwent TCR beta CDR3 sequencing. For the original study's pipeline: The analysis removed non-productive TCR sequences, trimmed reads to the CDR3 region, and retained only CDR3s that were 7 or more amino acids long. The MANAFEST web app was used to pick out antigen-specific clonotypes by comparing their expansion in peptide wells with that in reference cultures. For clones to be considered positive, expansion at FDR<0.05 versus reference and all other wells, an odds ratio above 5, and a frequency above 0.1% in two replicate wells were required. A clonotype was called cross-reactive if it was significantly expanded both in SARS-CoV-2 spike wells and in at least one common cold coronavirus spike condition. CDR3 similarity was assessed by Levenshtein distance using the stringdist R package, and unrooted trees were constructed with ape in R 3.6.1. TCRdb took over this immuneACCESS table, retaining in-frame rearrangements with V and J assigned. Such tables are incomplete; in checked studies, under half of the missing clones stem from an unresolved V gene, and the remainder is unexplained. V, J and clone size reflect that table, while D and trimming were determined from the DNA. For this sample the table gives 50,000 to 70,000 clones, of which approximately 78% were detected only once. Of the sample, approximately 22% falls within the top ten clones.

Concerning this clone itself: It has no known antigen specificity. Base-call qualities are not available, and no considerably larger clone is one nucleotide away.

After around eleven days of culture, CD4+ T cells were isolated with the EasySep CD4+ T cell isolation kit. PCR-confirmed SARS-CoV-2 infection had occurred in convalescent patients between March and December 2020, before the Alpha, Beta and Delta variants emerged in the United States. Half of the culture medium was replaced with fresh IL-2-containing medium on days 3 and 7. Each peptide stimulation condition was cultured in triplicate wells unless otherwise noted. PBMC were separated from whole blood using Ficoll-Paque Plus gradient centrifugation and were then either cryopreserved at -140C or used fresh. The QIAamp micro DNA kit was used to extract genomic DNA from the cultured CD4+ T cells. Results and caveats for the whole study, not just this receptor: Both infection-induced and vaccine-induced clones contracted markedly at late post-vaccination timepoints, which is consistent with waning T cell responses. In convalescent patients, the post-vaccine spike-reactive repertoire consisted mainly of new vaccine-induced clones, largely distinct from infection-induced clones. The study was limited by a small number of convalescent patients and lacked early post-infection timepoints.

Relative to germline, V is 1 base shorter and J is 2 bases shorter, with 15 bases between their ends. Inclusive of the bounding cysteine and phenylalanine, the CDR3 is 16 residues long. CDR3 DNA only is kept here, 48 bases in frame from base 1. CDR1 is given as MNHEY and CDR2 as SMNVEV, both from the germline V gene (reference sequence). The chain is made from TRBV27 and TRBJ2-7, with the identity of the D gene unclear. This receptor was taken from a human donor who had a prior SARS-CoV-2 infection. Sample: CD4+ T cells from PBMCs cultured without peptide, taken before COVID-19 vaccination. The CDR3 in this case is CASSLLARIPAYEQYF. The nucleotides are TGTGCCAGCAGTTTATTGGCCAGAATCCCTGCCTACGAGCAGTACTTC.